This T cell receptor beta chain was observed in a study of blood T cell repertoires in COVID-19. Two negative PCRs, clearance, or symptom resolution characterized the recovered Cohort 3 donors. This clone was counted only a few times. Using immunoSEQ multiplex PCR, the repertoire was profiled, and TCRdb retains in-frame clones only, with some absent. The sample yields about 310,000 clones, roughly 91% seen once. CDR3 length: 15 amino acids. Germline CDR1 is MNHEY and CDR2 is SVGAGI. V lost 10 bases, J lost 0 bases, and 16 bases lay in between. The chain combines TRBV6-5 with TRBJ1-5; D gene unclear. The source is a woman aged 25-40 years who had recovered from COVID-19. Sequences were obtained from PBMCs or T cells enriched from blood (not recorded which). As DNA, the CDR3 is TGTGCCACAGCATTGTCGGACTCTAGCAATCAGCCCCAGCATTTT. Its translation is CATALSDSSNQPQHF.